Below, 3 T cell receptor beta chains from the same sample are listed, as sequenced in a study of cytomegalovirus exposure and HLA in healthy donors. Method: immunoSEQ multiplex PCR; TCRdb's copy keeps in-frame clones and lacks some. Seen here are under 200,000 clones, approximately 86% observed once, and the top ten hold 2% to 2.5%. Sequencing was performed on PBMCs. These receptors were collected from a woman under 30 in good health and CMV-seronegative.

The chain carries TRBV27 and TRBJ1-1, with 11 positions matching TRBD1. The CDR3 sequence is 18 residues long. V lost 4 bases to trimming and J lost 1 base; unmatched junction nucleotides: 11. CDR1 is MNHEY and CDR2 is SMNVEV in the germline V gene (reference sequence). The CDR3 region has the DNA TGTGCCAGCAGTTCACTACGGACAGGGGGCGTCAGGAACACTGAAGCTTTCTTT. It encodes CASSSLRTGGVRNTEAFF.

The chain carries TRBV4-1 and TRBJ2-7, with 7 bases lining up with TRBD1. The V gene's germline CDR1 is MGHRA and CDR2 YSYEKL. V shed 4 bases, J shed 2 bases, and the junction held 5 bases outside the gene matches. This CDR3 region has 14 residues. The CDR3, as DNA: TGCGCCAGCAGCCCGAGGACAGGCCCCTACGAGCAGTACTTC. As protein: CASSPRTGPYEQYF.

The J gene is TRBJ2-7, the V gene TRBV7-2; TRBD2 matches at 7 bases. Trimming took 5 bases from V and 3 from J; bases not matched to a gene: 10. Germline loops: CDR1 SGHTA, CDR2 FQGNSA. The CDR3 is 15 residues long. The CDR3 sequence is CASSPSSGNLYEQYF. CDR3 sequence (DNA): TGTGCCAGCAGCCCTTCAAGCGGGAACCTCTACGAGCAGTACTTC.